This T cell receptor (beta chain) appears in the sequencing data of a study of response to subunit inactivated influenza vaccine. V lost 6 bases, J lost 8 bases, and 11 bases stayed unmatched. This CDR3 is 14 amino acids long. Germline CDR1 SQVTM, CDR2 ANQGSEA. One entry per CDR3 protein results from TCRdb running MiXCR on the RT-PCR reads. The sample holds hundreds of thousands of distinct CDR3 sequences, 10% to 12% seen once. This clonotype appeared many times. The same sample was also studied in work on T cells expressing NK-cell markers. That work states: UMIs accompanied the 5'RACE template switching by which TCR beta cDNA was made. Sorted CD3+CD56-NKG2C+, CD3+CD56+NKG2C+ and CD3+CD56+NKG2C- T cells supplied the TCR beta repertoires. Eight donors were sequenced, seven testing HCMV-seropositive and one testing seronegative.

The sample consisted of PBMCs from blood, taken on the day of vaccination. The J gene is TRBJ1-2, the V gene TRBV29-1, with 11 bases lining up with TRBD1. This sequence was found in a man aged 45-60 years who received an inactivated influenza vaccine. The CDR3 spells CSVIRGQGVRGYTF. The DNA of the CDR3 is TGCAGCGTCATCCGGGGACAGGGGGTACGAGGCTACACCTTC.